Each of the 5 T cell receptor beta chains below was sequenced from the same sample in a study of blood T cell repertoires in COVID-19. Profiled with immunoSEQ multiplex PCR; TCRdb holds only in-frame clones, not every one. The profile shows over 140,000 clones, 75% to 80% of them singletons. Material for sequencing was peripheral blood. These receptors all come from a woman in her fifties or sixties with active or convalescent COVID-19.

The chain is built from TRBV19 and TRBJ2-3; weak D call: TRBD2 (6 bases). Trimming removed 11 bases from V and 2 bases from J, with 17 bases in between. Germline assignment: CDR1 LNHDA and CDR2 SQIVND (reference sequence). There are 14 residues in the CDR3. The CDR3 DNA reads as TGTGCCTACGCTAACCGGGGGACCACAGATACGCAGTATTTT. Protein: CAYANRGTTDTQYF.

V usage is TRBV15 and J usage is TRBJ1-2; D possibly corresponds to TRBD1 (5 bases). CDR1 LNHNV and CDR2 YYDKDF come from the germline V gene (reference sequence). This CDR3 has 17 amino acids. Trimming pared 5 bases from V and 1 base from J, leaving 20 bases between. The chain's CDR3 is CATSPQIGEGYNYGYTF. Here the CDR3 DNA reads TGTGCCACCAGCCCTCAGATAGGGGAGGGATATAACTATGGCTACACCTTC. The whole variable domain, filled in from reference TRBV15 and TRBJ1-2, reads DAMVIQNPRYQVTQFGKPVTLSCSQTLNHNVMYWYQQKSSQAPKLLFHYYDKDFNNEADTPDNFQSRRPNTSFCFLDIRSPGLGDTAMYLCATSPQIGEGYNYGYTFGSGTRLTVV.

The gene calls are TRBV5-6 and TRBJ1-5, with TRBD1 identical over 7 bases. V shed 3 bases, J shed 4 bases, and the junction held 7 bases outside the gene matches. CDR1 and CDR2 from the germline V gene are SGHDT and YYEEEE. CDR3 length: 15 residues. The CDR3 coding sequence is TGTGCCAGCAGCTCAAAGGGCAGGGGGAATCAGCCCCAGCATTTT. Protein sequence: CASSSKGRGNQPQHF.

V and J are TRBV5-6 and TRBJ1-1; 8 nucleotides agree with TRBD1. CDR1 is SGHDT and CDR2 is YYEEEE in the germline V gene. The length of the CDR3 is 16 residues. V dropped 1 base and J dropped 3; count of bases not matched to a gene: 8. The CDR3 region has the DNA TGTGCCAGCAGCTTGTTGGGGGGGACAGGTGACACTGAAGCTTTCTTT. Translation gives CASSLLGGTGDTEAFF.

DNA of the CDR3: TGTGCCAGCAGAAACGGGGACAGGGGGTTTGGTGAGCAGTTCTTC. Translating it yields CASRNGDRGFGEQFF. The V call is TRBV27, the J call TRBJ2-1; TRBD1 matches at 11 bases. The CDR3 covers 15 residues. J was trimmed by 9 bases and V by 6 bases; bases with no gene match: 10. The germline CDR1 and CDR2 sequences are MNHEY and SMNVEV (reference sequence).